This note documents a single T cell receptor (beta chain) sequence. This sample stems from a study of T cell changes during pregnancy in multiple sclerosis. Germline lookup yields CDR1 ENHRY and CDR2 SYGVKD. The CDR3 loop spans 15 amino acids. V lost 3 bases to trimming and J lost 5 bases, with 17 bases between them. Profiled with immunoSEQ multiplex PCR; TCRdb holds only in-frame clones, not every one. In the table there are some 100,000 clones, around 94% of which are singletons. Sample: peripheral blood, taken in the second trimester of pregnancy. The chain joins TRBV10-3 to TRBJ2-7; D possibly corresponds to TRBD2 (7 bases). This receptor was identified in a female donor with multiple sclerosis, enrolled in a pregnancy study. The CDR3 nucleotides are TGTGCCATCAGTGATATGGGGGGGCGATCCCACGAGCAGTACTTC. It translates to CAISDMGGRSHEQYF.